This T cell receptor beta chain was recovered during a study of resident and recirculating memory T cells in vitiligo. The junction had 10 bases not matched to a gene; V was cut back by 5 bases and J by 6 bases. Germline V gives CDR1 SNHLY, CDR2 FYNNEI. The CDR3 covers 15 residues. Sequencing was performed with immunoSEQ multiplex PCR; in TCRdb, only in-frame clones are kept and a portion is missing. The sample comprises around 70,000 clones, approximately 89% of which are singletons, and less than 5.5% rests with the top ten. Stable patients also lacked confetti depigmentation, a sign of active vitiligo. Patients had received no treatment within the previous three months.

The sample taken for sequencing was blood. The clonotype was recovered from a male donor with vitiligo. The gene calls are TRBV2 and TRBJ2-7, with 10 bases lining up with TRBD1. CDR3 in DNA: TGTGCCAGCAGTCTCGTCCGGGACAGGGGCTCCGAGCAGTACTTC. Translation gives CASSLVRDRGSEQYF.